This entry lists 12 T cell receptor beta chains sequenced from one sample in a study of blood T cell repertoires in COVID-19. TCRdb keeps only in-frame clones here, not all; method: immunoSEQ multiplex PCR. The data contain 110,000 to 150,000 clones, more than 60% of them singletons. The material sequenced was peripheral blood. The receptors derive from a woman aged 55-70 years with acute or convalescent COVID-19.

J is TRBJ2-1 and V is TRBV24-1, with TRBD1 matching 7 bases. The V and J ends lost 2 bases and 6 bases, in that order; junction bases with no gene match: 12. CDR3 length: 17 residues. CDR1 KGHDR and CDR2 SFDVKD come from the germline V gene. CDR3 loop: CATSDSLRGRKINEQFF. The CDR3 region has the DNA TGTGCCACCAGTGATTCTCTAAGGGGGCGAAAAATCAATGAGCAGTTCTTC.

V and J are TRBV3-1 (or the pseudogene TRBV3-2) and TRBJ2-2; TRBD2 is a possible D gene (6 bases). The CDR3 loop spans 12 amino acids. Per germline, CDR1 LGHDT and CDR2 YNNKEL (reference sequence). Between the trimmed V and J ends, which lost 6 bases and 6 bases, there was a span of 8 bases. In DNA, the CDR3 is TGTGCCAGCAGACCGGGGGCCGGGGAGCTGTTTTTT. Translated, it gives CASRPGAGELFF.

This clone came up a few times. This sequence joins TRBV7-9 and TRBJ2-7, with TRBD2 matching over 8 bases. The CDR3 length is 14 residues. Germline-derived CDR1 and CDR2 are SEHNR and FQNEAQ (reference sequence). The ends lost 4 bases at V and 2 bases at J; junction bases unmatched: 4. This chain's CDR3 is CASSSGTRPYEQYF. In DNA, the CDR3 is TGTGCCAGCAGCTCCGGGACTAGACCCTACGAGCAGTACTTC.

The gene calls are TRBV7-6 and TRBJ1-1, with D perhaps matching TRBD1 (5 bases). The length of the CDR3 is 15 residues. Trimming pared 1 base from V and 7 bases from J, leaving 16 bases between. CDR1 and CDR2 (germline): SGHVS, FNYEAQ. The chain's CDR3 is CASSLVGGGADEAFF. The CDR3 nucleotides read TGTGCCAGCAGCTTAGTAGGCGGCGGGGCGGATGAAGCTTTCTTT.

The CDR3 DNA follows: TGTGCCAGCAGTGAATGGGGTAGCGGGAGGGCTACGCAGTATTTT. Encoded protein: CASSEWGSGRATQYF. V and J are TRBV25-1 and TRBJ2-3; TRBD2 matches 11 bases. The V gene end was trimmed by 1 base and the J gene end by 8 bases; junction bases not matched to a gene: 5. This CDR3 comprises 15 residues. Germline V gene sequence: CDR1 MGHDK, CDR2 SYGVNS.

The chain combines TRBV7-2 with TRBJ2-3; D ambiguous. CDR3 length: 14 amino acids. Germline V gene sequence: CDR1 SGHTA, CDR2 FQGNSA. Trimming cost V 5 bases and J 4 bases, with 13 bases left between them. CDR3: CASSLLLLPDTQYF. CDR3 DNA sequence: TGTGCCAGCAGCCTCCTCTTACTCCCAGATACGCAGTATTTT.

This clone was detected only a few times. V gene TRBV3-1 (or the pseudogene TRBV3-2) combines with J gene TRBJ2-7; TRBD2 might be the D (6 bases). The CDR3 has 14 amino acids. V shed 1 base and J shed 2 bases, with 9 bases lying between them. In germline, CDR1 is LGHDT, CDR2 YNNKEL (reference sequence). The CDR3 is CASSQVAETYEQYF. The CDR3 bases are TGTGCCAGCAGCCAAGTAGCGGAAACCTACGAGCAGTACTTC.

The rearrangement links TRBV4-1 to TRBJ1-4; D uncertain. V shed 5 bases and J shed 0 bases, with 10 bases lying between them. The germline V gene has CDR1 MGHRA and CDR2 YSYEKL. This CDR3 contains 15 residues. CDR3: CASSDDGTTNEKLFF. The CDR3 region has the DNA TGCGCCAGCAGCGACGACGGGACAACTAATGAAAAACTGTTTTTT.

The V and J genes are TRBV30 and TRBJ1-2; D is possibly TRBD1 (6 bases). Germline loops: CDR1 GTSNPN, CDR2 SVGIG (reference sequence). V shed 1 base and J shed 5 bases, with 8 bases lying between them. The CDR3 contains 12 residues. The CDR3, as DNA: TGTGCCTGGAGTGGGCAGGGGTATGGCTACACCTTC. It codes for CAWSGQGYGYTF. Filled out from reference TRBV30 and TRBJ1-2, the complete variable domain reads SQTIHQWPATLVQPVGSPLSLECTVEGTSNPNLYWYRQAAGRGLQLLFYSVGIGQISSEVPQNLSASRPQDRQFILSSKKLLLSDSGFYLCAWSGQGYGYTFGSGTRLTVV.

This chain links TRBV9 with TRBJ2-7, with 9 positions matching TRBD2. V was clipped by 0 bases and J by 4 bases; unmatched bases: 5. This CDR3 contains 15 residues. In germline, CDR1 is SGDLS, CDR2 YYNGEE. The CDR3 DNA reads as TGTGCCAGCAGCGTAGGAGGGACTAGCATGTACGAGCAGTACTTC. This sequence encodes CASSVGGTSMYEQYF.

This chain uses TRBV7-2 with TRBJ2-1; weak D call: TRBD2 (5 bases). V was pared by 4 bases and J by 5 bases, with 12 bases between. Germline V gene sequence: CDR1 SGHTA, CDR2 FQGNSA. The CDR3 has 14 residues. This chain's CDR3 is CASSSYGINNEQFF. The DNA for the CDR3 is TGTGCCAGCAGCTCCTACGGGATTAACAATGAGCAGTTCTTC.

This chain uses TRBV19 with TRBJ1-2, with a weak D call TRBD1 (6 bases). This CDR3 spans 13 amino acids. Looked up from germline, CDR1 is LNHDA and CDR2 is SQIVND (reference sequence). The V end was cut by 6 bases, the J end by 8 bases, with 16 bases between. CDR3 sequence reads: CASRPGHLKGYTF. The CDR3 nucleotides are TGTGCCAGTAGACCGGGACATCTGAAGGGCTACACCTTC.